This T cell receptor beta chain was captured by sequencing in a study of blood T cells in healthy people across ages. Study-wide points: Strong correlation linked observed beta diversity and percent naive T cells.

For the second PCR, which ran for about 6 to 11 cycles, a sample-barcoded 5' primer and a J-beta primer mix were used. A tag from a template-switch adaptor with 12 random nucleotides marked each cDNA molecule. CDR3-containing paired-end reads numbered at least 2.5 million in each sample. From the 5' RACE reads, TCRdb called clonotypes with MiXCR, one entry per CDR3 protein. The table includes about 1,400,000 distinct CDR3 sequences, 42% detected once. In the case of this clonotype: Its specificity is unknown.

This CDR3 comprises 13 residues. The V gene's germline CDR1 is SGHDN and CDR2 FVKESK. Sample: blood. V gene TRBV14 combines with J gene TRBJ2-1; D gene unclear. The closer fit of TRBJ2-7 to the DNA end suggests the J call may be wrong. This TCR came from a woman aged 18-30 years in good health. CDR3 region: CASGKATYNEQYF. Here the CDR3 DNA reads TGTGCCAGCGGTAAGGCAACCTACAATGAGCAGTACTTC.